These 26 T cell receptor beta chains share one sample of origin, sequenced in a study of blood T cell repertoires in COVID-19. Using immunoSEQ multiplex PCR, the repertoire was profiled, and TCRdb retains in-frame clones only, with some absent. The sample consists of more than 200,000 clones, 85% to 95% of them appearing once. The specimen was PBMCs or T cells enriched from blood (not recorded which). The receptors come from a woman aged 18-29 years who had recovered from COVID-19.

This rearrangement joins TRBV7-6 to TRBJ2-3; TRBD2 aligns across 8 bases. Per the germline V gene, CDR1 is SGHVS and CDR2 is FNYEAQ. Losses at the gene ends were 5 bases for V and 2 bases for J; bases not matched to a gene: 9. The CDR3 spans 16 residues. The CDR3 here is CASSTTTSGYTDTQYF. Here the CDR3 DNA reads TGTGCCAGCAGCACTACAACTAGCGGATACACAGATACGCAGTATTTT.

This clone has a single count. The chain combines TRBV28 with TRBJ1-2; no clear D. The V end was cut by 5 bases, the J end by 5 bases, with 9 bases between. CDR3 length equals 12 residues. CDR1 and CDR2 (germline): MDHEN, SYDVKM. This chain's CDR3 is CASSLLSYGYTF. In DNA, the CDR3 is TGTGCCAGCAGTCTTCTTTCGTATGGCTACACCTTC.

The chain employs TRBV2 and TRBJ2-3; 8 nucleotides match TRBD1. The CDR3 is 14 residues long. The germline V gene has CDR1 SNHLY and CDR2 FYNNEI. V gave up 4 bases and J gave up 4 bases; unmatched junction bases: 4. The CDR3 DNA is TGTGCCAGCAGTGTTGACAGGGGTTCAGATACGCAGTATTTT. Its protein is CASSVDRGSDTQYF.

V gene TRBV6-5 combines with J gene TRBJ1-5; perhaps TRBD1 as D (5 bases). The CDR3 runs 14 residues. Germline V gene data show CDR1 as MNHEY and CDR2 as SVGAGI. Trimming left V 5 bases short and J 4 bases short, with 12 bases between. The CDR3 DNA follows: TGTGCCAGCAGTCCCAGGGATACGAATCAGCCCCAGCATTTT. Protein product: CASSPRDTNQPQHF.

The gene calls are TRBV28 and TRBJ2-7; 8 bases line up with TRBD1. The junction had 3 bases not matched to a gene; V was cut back by 5 bases and J by 3 bases. Germline V gene sequence: CDR1 MDHEN, CDR2 SYDVKM. CDR3 size: 13 residues. CDR3 loop: CASSPGQVYEQYF. CDR3 DNA: TGTGCCAGCAGTCCGGGACAGGTCTACGAGCAGTACTTC.

J is TRBJ2-1 and V is TRBV11-2; D might be TRBD2 (6 bases). This CDR3 is 15 amino acids long. Deletions cut 2 bases from V and 9 bases from J, with 17 bases between. The V gene's germline CDR1 is SGHAT and CDR2 FQNNGV. The CDR3 sequence: CASSLMLGSGGEQFF. Here the CDR3 DNA reads TGTGCCAGCAGCTTAATGCTCGGGAGTGGCGGTGAGCAGTTCTTC.

V is TRBV7-9 and J is TRBJ1-1, with D maybe TRBD1 (6 bases). Trimming cost V 3 bases and J 4 bases, with 12 bases left between them. The CDR3 is made up of 14 amino acids. Per germline, CDR1 SEHNR and CDR2 FQNEAQ (reference sequence). Here the CDR3 reads CASSFARGGTEAFF. The CDR3 DNA is TGTGCCAGCAGCTTCGCGAGGGGGGGCACTGAAGCTTTCTTT.

The chain uses TRBV11-3 and TRBJ2-2; D remains unclear. The length of the CDR3 is 13 residues. Trimming left V 7 bases short and J 4 bases short, with 10 bases between. Germline CDR1 is SGHNT and CDR2 is YENEEA. In DNA form, the CDR3 reads TGTGCCAGCAAGTCGGGTAGCACCGGGGAGCTGTTTTTT. Translating it yields CASKSGSTGELFF. Supplemented by reference TRBV11-3 and TRBJ2-2, the full variable domain reads EAGVVQSPRYKIIEKKQPVAFWCNPISGHNTLYWYLQNLGQGPELLIRYENEEAVDDSQLPKDRFSAERLKGVDSTLKIQPAELGDSAVYLCASKSGSTGELFFGEGSRLTVL.

The chain recombines TRBV19 with TRBJ1-1; TRBD1 matches at 7 bases. The germline V gene has CDR1 LNHDA and CDR2 SQIVND (reference sequence). The CDR3 has 15 residues. Unmatched junction bases numbered 15, after V lost 3 bases and J lost 11 bases. For the CDR3, the DNA is TGTGCCAGTAGTATTCTCCCCCGGGACAGCACCGCGGCTTTCTTT. It is translated as CASSILPRDSTAAFF.

This chain uses TRBV3-1 (or the pseudogene TRBV3-2) with TRBJ1-1; D is undetermined. In germline, CDR1 is LGHDT, CDR2 YNNKEL (reference sequence). The CDR3 is 15 residues long. The V end was cut by 2 bases, the J end by 0 bases, with 10 bases between. The CDR3 DNA reads TGTGCCAGCAGCCAATCACACACGATGAACACTGAAGCTTTCTTT. It codes for CASSQSHTMNTEAFF.

The chain has TRBV18 and TRBJ1-2; a weak D match, TRBD1 (6 bases). The V end was cut by 2 bases, the J end by 3 bases, with 16 bases between. CDR3 length: 16 amino acids. Germline-derived CDR1 and CDR2 are KGHSH and LQKENI. The CDR3 loop reads CASSPTERGWDYGYTF. As DNA, the CDR3 is TGTGCCAGCTCACCAACCGAAAGGGGGTGGGACTATGGCTACACCTTC. The complete variable domain, with remaining parts taken from reference TRBV18 and TRBJ1-2, reads NAGVMQNPRHLVRRRGQEARLRCSPMKGHSHVYWYRQLPEEGLKFMVYLQKENIIDESGMPKERFSAEFPKEGPSILRIQQVVRGDSAAYFCASSPTERGWDYGYTFGSGTRLTVV.

The chain carries TRBV5-4 and TRBJ2-2; the D gene is possibly TRBD2 (6 bases). V was shortened by 2 bases and J by 3 bases, with 11 bases between the two germline ends. The CDR3 runs to 15 residues. Germline loops: CDR1 SGHNT, CDR2 YYREEE (reference sequence). The CDR3 coding sequence is TGTGCCAGCAGCTTCTCGGGACTCTACACCGGGGAGCTGTTTTTT. Protein sequence: CASSFSGLYTGELFF.

The rearrangement links TRBV7-8 to TRBJ1-1; D is perhaps TRBD1 (5 bases). The CDR3 runs 13 residues. From germline, CDR1 is SGHVS and CDR2 FQNEAQ. V lost 3 bases, J lost 7 bases, and 12 bases lay in between. Here the CDR3 reads CASSLTVQVEAFF. The DNA of the CDR3 is TGTGCCAGCAGCTTGACAGTACAGGTTGAAGCTTTCTTT.

This chain joins TRBV6-5 and TRBJ2-7; maybe TRBD1 (6 bases). The germline CDR1 and CDR2 sequences are MNHEY and SVGAGI. CDR3 size: 12 residues. With 11 bases removed from V and 6 bases from J, the gap between germline ends came to 17 bases. The CDR3 loop is CAGATGSGEQYF. CDR3 DNA: TGTGCCGGAGCAACAGGGTCCGGCGAGCAGTACTTC.

V gene TRBV19 combines with J gene TRBJ2-3; 10 positions match TRBD1. Germline loops: CDR1 LNHDA, CDR2 SQIVND (reference sequence). The CDR3 covers 16 residues. V lost 4 bases and J lost 4; bases outside the gene matches: 8. The DNA of the CDR3 is TGTGCCAGTAGTACCCGGGACAGGGGTAGTGCAGATACGCAGTATTTT. This translates into CASSTRDRGSADTQYF.

CDR3 residues: CASSPDLRHRNGYSNQPQHF. CDR3 sequence (DNA): TGTGCCAGCAGCCCTGATCTTCGGCACCGAAACGGGTATAGCAATCAGCCCCAGCATTTT. This sequence joins TRBV4-2 and TRBJ1-5; no definite D call. Trimming took off 4 bases at V and 0 bases at J, with 25 bases between the two ends. The CDR3 has 20 residues. Per germline, CDR1 LGHNA and CDR2 YNFKEQ.

The chain joins TRBV29-1 to TRBJ1-1; unclear D gene. The CDR3 is 13 amino acids. Trimming took off 5 bases at V and 1 base at J, with 11 bases between the two ends. Per the germline V gene, CDR1 is SQVTM and CDR2 is ANQGSEA. The CDR3 is CSVSPARNTEAFF. In nucleotides, the CDR3 is TGCAGCGTTTCCCCCGCCAGGAACACTGAAGCTTTCTTT.

The J gene is TRBJ2-7, the V gene TRBV7-9, with D uncertain. In germline, CDR1 is SEHNR, CDR2 FQNEAQ (reference sequence). V was clipped by 1 base and J by 4 bases, with 20 bases between them. This CDR3 is built from 17 residues. DNA of the CDR3: TGTGCCAGCAGCTTAGGAGGCGGCGTAATTACCGTTTACGAGCAGTACTTC. Translation: CASSLGGGVITVYEQYF.

V and J are TRBV7-9 and TRBJ1-1; D might be TRBD1 (5 bases). V was pared by 5 bases and J by 6 bases, with 19 bases between. The CDR3 totals 15 residues. Germline V gene data show CDR1 as SEHNR and CDR2 as FQNEAQ (reference sequence). In nucleotides, the CDR3 is TGTGCCAGCAGCCTGGGAGGAGGGGCGTTCGCTGAAGCTTTCTTT. It encodes CASSLGGGAFAEAFF.

The CDR3 region is CASSPFSPSTDTQYF. CDR3 DNA sequence: TGTGCCAGCAGTCCATTCAGTCCTTCCACAGATACGCAGTATTTT. The J gene is TRBJ2-3, the V gene TRBV7-3; no clear D gene. Germline loops: CDR1 SGHTA, CDR2 FQGTGA. Trimming stripped 6 bases from V and 2 bases from J, with 15 bases between. CDR3 length: 15 amino acids.

This clone showed up just once. V usage is TRBV29-1 and J usage is TRBJ2-7; 12 positions match TRBD1. The CDR3 consists of 13 residues. V lost 4 bases, J lost 5 bases, and 3 bases stayed unmatched. From germline, CDR1 is SQVTM and CDR2 ANQGSEA. DNA for the CDR3: TGCAGCGTTGTGGGACAGGGGGCGAACGAGCAGTACTTC. Its translation: CSVVGQGANEQYF.

V gene TRBV5-1 combines with J gene TRBJ1-3; D remains ambiguous. Germline lookup yields CDR1 SGHRS and CDR2 YFSETQ. V was shortened by 4 bases and J by 0 bases, with 14 bases between the two germline ends. The CDR3 is 16 residues long. The CDR3 loop is CASSPDTPSSGNTIYF. CDR3 DNA: TGCGCCAGCAGCCCTGACACCCCGAGCTCTGGAAACACCATATATTTT.

The chain is built from TRBV12-5 and TRBJ1-3; D is ambiguous. Trimming removed 7 bases from V and 8 bases from J, with 12 bases in between. CDR1 is LGHNT, CDR2 FRNRAP, per germline. CDR3 length: 12 amino acids. The DNA for the CDR3 is TGTGCTAGTGCCTTAACAGCAGACACCATATATTTT. It codes for CASALTADTIYF. The full variable domain, rest sourced from reference TRBV12-5 and TRBJ1-3, is DARVTQTPRHKVTEMGQEVTMRCQPILGHNTVFWYRQTMMQGLELLAYFRNRAPLDDSGMPKDRFSAEMPDATLATLKIQPSEPRDSAVYFCASALTADTIYFGEGSWLTVV.

CDR3 protein: CASSSYRGLGYTF. CDR3 in DNA: TGTGCCAGCAGCTCCTACAGGGGCCTCGGCTACACCTTC. J is TRBJ1-2 and V is TRBV13; the match to TRBD1 covers 7 bases. CDR3 length: 13 amino acids. J gave up 8 bases and V 4 bases, and 7 bases lay outside the gene matches. CDR1 and CDR2 (germline): PRHDT, FYEKMQ (reference sequence).

The V gene is TRBV2, the J gene TRBJ1-2; 9 bases line up with TRBD1. This CDR3 is 17 amino acids long. After removal of 7 bases from V and 4 bases from J, the junction contained 16 bases not matched to a gene. Germline-derived CDR1 and CDR2 are SNHLY and FYNNEI. CDR3 nucleotides: TGTGCCAGCACCGAGGGGGGACAGGGAGGGCTAGGCTATGGCTACACCTTC. Translating gives CASTEGGQGGLGYGYTF. Supplemented by reference TRBV2 and TRBJ1-2, the full variable domain reads EPEVTQTPSHQVTQMGQEVILRCVPISNHLYFYWYRQILGQKVEFLVSFYNNEISEKSEIFDDQFSVERPDGSNFTLKIRSTKLEDSAMYFCASTEGGQGGLGYGYTFGSGTRLTVV.

The rearrangement links TRBV19 to TRBJ2-7, with 7 bases fitting TRBD1. This CDR3 is built from 15 residues. The V and J ends lost 0 bases and 5 bases, in that order; junction bases with no gene match: 7. CDR1 and CDR2 from the germline V gene are LNHDA and SQIVND (reference sequence). The CDR3 DNA reads TGTGCCAGTAGTATAGATCAGACAGGGCCCAACGAGCAGTACTTC. The encoded protein is CASSIDQTGPNEQYF.